This TCR beta chain was observed in a study of shared clonotypes between healthy human individuals. Overall study context: Every donor yielded three CD4 naive, three CD4 memory, two CD8 naive and one CD8 memory plate.

With regard to this clone: What it binds is unknown.

In germline, CDR1 is MGHRA, CDR2 YSYEKL. V lost 1 base and J lost 4, with 14 bases in between. The CDR3 has 15 residues. Notes on the study in general: Only blood samples were collected, and tissue repertoires likely differ.

Here immunoSEQ multiplex PCR was the method, and the copy in TCRdb shows in-frame clones only, minus some. The sample shows over a million clones, over 95% of them seen only once. The clonotype comes from a man aged 30-40 years in good health. V usage is TRBV4-1 and J usage is TRBJ2-7; D not resolved. The sample comprised naive CD4+ T cells sorted from blood. Subset given: CD45RA+ positively selected. The CDR3 region is CASSQARHASYEQYF. Here the CDR3 DNA reads TGCGCCAGCAGCCAAGCCCGACATGCCTCTTACGAGCAGTACTTC.